Sequencing of this TCR beta chain was carried out in a study of blood T cell repertoires in COVID-19. The assay was immunoSEQ multiplex PCR, and TCRdb's table has in-frame clones only and misses some. The sample records some 520,000 clones, 89% being singletons. V shed 4 bases and J shed 8 bases, with 12 bases lying between them. CDR1 is SGHTA, CDR2 FQGNSA, per germline. The CDR3 consists of 13 residues. This receptor was obtained from a man aged 18 to 29 with COVID-19, enrolled during active disease. The specimen was peripheral blood. The chain is built from TRBV7-2 and TRBJ2-1, with D possibly TRBD2 on 5 matching bases. CDR3 residues: CASSYTSLYEQFF. CDR3 coding DNA: TGTGCCAGCAGCTATACTAGTCTCTATGAGCAGTTCTTC.